The 30 T cell receptor beta chains listed next were all sequenced from one sample in a study of blood T cell repertoires in COVID-19 (dated by TCRdb to about 2020). Receptors were amplified or captured by the immunoSEQ multiplex PCR assay. Here the immuneACCESS table is served through TCRdb, limited to in-frame sequences with V and J called. Missing clones are a known gap in these copies; in checked studies unresolved V genes cover under half, and the rest lacks a known reason. The sample profile shows about 160,000 clones; around 84% of them were found once. Approximately 1% of the sample is held by the ten biggest clonotypes. The sequenced material came from peripheral blood. The receptors here all came from a middle-aged man with acute or convalescent COVID-19.

The J gene is TRBJ2-2, the V gene TRBV7-2; 8 nucleotides agree with TRBD1. The V gene end was trimmed by 5 bases and the J gene end by 2 bases; junction bases not matched to a gene: 4. The CDR3 is 15 residues long. CDR1 is SGHTA, CDR2 FQGNSA, per germline. CDR3 loop: CASSEDRDNTGELFF. The CDR3, as DNA: TGTGCCAGCAGCGAGGACAGGGACAACACCGGGGAGCTGTTTTTT.

This clone was detected once. The rearrangement links TRBV19 to TRBJ1-1; 7 positions agree with TRBD1. Germline V gene data show CDR1 as LNHDA and CDR2 as SQIVND (reference sequence). CDR3 length: 16 amino acids. Unmatched junction bases numbered 6, after V lost 2 bases and J lost 0 bases. The CDR3 DNA sequence: TGTGCCAGTAGTATACAAGGGACAGCTATGAACACTGAAGCTTTCTTT. Its translation: CASSIQGTAMNTEAFF. Based on the CDR3 plus reference TRBV19 and TRBJ1-1, the full variable domain is DGGITQSPKYLFRKEGQNVTLSCEQNLNHDAMYWYRQDPGQGLRLIYYSQIVNDFQKGDIAEGYSVSREKKESFPLTVTSAQKNPTAFYLCASSIQGTAMNTEAFFGQGTRLTVV.

V and J are TRBV10-1 and TRBJ1-6; perhaps TRBD1 as D (5 bases). CDR3 length equals 15 residues. V was trimmed by 6 bases and J by 7 bases, leaving 16 bases between them. Germline assignment: CDR1 WNHNN and CDR2 SYGVQD (reference sequence). The CDR3 loop reads CASSAQAQGNSPLHF. CDR3 DNA: TGCGCCAGCAGCGCCCAGGCCCAGGGCAATTCACCCCTCCACTTT.

The chain joins TRBV9 to TRBJ2-3, with a possible D match to TRBD2 (5 bases). With 0 bases removed from V and 6 bases from J, the gap between germline ends came to 8 bases. This CDR3 is 13 amino acids long. Germline CDR1 and CDR2: SGDLS and YYNGEE. The CDR3 nucleotides read TGTGCCAGCAGCGTAGGGAGGTACGATACGCAGTATTTT. This codes for CASSVGRYDTQYF.

The sample holds one count of this clone. The rearrangement uses TRBV18 and TRBJ1-5; tentative D call: TRBD1 (5 bases). This CDR3 has 13 amino acids. Germline V lookup: CDR1 KGHSH, CDR2 LQKENI. V was cut by 3 bases and J by 5 bases, with 8 bases left in between. Written as DNA, the CDR3 is TGTGCCAGCTCACCCGACAGACATCAGCCCCAGCATTTT. It yields the protein CASSPDRHQPQHF.

The chain recombines TRBV27 with TRBJ2-3; D is possibly TRBD1 (6 bases). The CDR3 is 14 residues long. V was shortened by 4 bases and J by 3 bases, with 11 bases between the two germline ends. Germline V gene lookup returns CDR1 MNHEY and CDR2 SMNVEV (reference sequence). The CDR3 region is CASSSQGRTDTQYF. CDR3 DNA sequence: TGTGCCAGCAGTTCACAGGGTCGGACAGATACGCAGTATTTT.

The chain joins TRBV3-1 (or the pseudogene TRBV3-2) to TRBJ1-4; D may be TRBD1 (6 bases). The V gene's germline CDR1 is LGHDT and CDR2 YNNKEL (reference sequence). The CDR3 contains 17 residues. The V end was cut by 6 bases, the J end by 5 bases, with 22 bases between. CDR3 region: CASSWRGGPTGNEKLFF. The CDR3 DNA sequence: TGTGCCAGCAGTTGGAGGGGGGGCCCAACTGGGAATGAAAAACTGTTTTTT.

The chain recombines TRBV5-1 with TRBJ2-1; tentatively, D is TRBD1 (6 bases). Germline CDR1 reads SGHRS; CDR2 reads YFSETQ. The CDR3 extends over 15 amino acids. Trimming removed 1 base at V and 2 bases at J, with 10 bases between. The CDR3 sequence: CASSLTGQTYNEQFF. The CDR3 nucleotides read TGCGCCAGCAGCTTGACCGGACAGACCTACAATGAGCAGTTCTTC. Variable domain in full (rest from reference TRBV5-1 and TRBJ2-1): KAGVTQTPRYLIKTRGQQVTLSCSPISGHRSVSWYQQTPGQGLQFLFEYFSETQRNKGNFPGRFSGRQFSNSRSEMNVSTLELGDSALYLCASSLTGQTYNEQFFGPGTRLTVL.

This rearrangement joins TRBV19 to TRBJ1-5, with TRBD1 matching over 9 bases. The CDR3 runs 15 residues. The germline V gene encodes CDR1 LNHDA and CDR2 SQIVND (reference sequence). With 4 bases clipped from V and 5 bases from J, the junction kept 6 bases outside the gene matches. CDR3 nucleotide sequence: TGTGCCAGTAGTACCGGGACAGGGTATGATCAGCCCCAGCATTTT. Translation gives CASSTGTGYDQPQHF.

This clone was picked up a small number of times. This chain joins TRBV12-5 and TRBJ2-7; a possible D gene is TRBD1 (5 bases). The CDR3 spans 13 residues. Germline V gene lookup returns CDR1 LGHNT and CDR2 FRNRAP. Trimming pared 7 bases from V and 3 bases from J, leaving 13 bases between. CDR3 amino acids: CASAKDRGYEQYF. The CDR3 DNA sequence: TGTGCTAGTGCTAAAGACAGAGGCTACGAGCAGTACTTC.

This clone came up once. CDR3 coding DNA: TGTGCCAGCAATACTCTAGCGGGGACCGGGGAGCTGTTTTTT. This codes for CASNTLAGTGELFF. The rearrangement joins TRBV2 to TRBJ2-2, with TRBD2 identical over 9 bases. V gave up 7 bases and J gave up 5 bases; unmatched junction bases: 5. Germline V gene lookup returns CDR1 SNHLY and CDR2 FYNNEI. There are 14 residues in the CDR3.

This clone was found once. This chain joins TRBV7-6 and TRBJ1-6; 9 nucleotides agree with TRBD1. Looked up from germline, CDR1 is SGHVS and CDR2 is FNYEAQ. CDR3 size: 15 residues. Germline trimming cut 1 base from V and 10 bases from J; bases unmatched to any gene: 5. CDR3 amino acids: CASSLEGDRESPLHF. For the CDR3, the DNA is TGTGCCAGCAGCTTAGAGGGGGACAGGGAATCACCCCTCCACTTT. Variable domain in full (rest from reference TRBV7-6 and TRBJ1-6): GAGVSQSPRYKVTKRGQDVALRCDPISGHVSLYWYRQALGQGPEFLTYFNYEAQQDKSGLPNDRFSAERPEGSISTLTIQRTEQRDSAMYRCASSLEGDRESPLHFGNGTRLTVT.

The rearrangement joins TRBV5-1 to TRBJ2-3; TRBD2 is a possible D gene (6 bases). The length of the CDR3 is 14 residues. The germline V gene has CDR1 SGHRS and CDR2 YFSETQ. Trimming stripped 4 bases from V and 0 bases from J, with 9 bases between. CDR3: CASSGGRSTDTQYF. The CDR3 bases are TGCGCCAGCAGCGGGGGGAGGAGCACAGATACGCAGTATTTT.

This rearrangement joins TRBV7-8 to TRBJ2-7; maybe TRBD2 (6 bases). The CDR3 sequence is 14 residues long. V was shortened by 7 bases and J by 1 base, with 14 bases between the two germline ends. In germline, CDR1 is SGHVS, CDR2 FQNEAQ. CDR3 coding DNA: TGTGCCAGCACCTTGTGGGGGGTTTCCTACGAGCAGTACTTC. Protein product: CASTLWGVSYEQYF.

The CDR3 region has the DNA TGTGCCAGCAGACTACTAGCGGGGGTTAATGAGCAGTTCTTC. Its protein product is CASRLLAGVNEQFF. The chain carries TRBV27 and TRBJ2-1, with TRBD2 matching 11 bases. There are 14 residues in the CDR3. Germline V lookup: CDR1 MNHEY, CDR2 SMNVEV (reference sequence). V lost 6 bases to trimming and J lost 7 bases; unmatched junction nucleotides: 5.

The chain employs TRBV2 and TRBJ1-4, with D tentatively TRBD1 (5 bases). Germline V gene lookup returns CDR1 SNHLY and CDR2 FYNNEI. V was pared by 2 bases and J by 0 bases, with 13 bases between. The CDR3 consists of 17 residues. The chain's CDR3 is CASSEYGSGATNEKLFF. In DNA form, the CDR3 reads TGTGCCAGCAGTGAATATGGGTCGGGGGCAACTAATGAAAAACTGTTTTTT.

In its sample, this clone was seen a few times. The rearrangement joins TRBV6-2 or TRBV6-3 to TRBJ1-1; 7 bases agree with TRBD1. The CDR3 is 13 amino acids. Germline V gene data show CDR1 as MNHEY and CDR2 as SVGEGT. The ends lost 6 bases at V and 1 base at J; junction bases unmatched: 2. CDR3 nucleotide sequence: TGTGCCAGCAGCGACAGGGAGAACACTGAAGCTTTCTTT. Its protein product is CASSDRENTEAFF.

The CDR3 reads CATSGGGGSYNEQFF. The DNA for the CDR3 is TGTGCCACCTCGGGAGGGGGGGGCTCCTACAATGAGCAGTTCTTC. This chain links TRBV27 with TRBJ2-1; 8 bases line up with TRBD2. The CDR3 loop spans 15 amino acids. CDR1 MNHEY and CDR2 SMNVEV come from the germline V gene (reference sequence). V was pared by 10 bases and J by 0 bases, with 8 bases of the junction left unmatched.

The CDR3 loop is CASSSPQGGSGNTIYF. The DNA for the CDR3 is TGTGCCAGTAGTTCCCCACAGGGCGGCTCTGGAAACACCATATATTTT. This chain connects TRBV19 to TRBJ1-3; D possibly corresponds to TRBD1 (6 bases). V shed 5 bases and J shed 0 bases, with 14 bases lying between them. The CDR3 consists of 16 residues. The V gene's germline CDR1 is LNHDA and CDR2 SQIVND (reference sequence).

The V and J genes are TRBV28 and TRBJ1-5, with TRBD1 identical over 7 bases. Unmatched junction bases numbered 7, after V lost 3 bases and J lost 2 bases. This CDR3 region has 16 residues. The germline V gene has CDR1 MDHEN and CDR2 SYDVKM. Here the CDR3 reads CASSFEWQGGNQPQHF. The CDR3 DNA is TGTGCCAGCAGTTTTGAGTGGCAGGGGGGCAATCAGCCCCAGCATTTT.

The V gene is TRBV2, the J gene TRBJ2-7; 8 nucleotides align to TRBD2. Germline values: CDR1 SNHLY, CDR2 FYNNEI. J gave up 2 bases and V 2 bases, and 5 bases lay outside the gene matches. This CDR3 is 15 amino acids long. The DNA for the CDR3 is TGTGCCAGCAGTGAAAACCCGGGGGGGCCCTACGAGCAGTACTTC. This sequence encodes CASSENPGGPYEQYF.

The chain uses TRBV7-2 and TRBJ2-3; 15 nucleotides align to TRBD2. The CDR3 length is 19 residues. Per germline, CDR1 SGHTA and CDR2 FQGNSA. The V and J ends lost 1 base and 0 bases, in that order; junction bases with no gene match: 5. The CDR3 reads CASSLEGTSGGTSTDTQYF. CDR3 nucleotide sequence: TGTGCCAGCAGCTTAGAAGGGACTAGCGGGGGGACTAGCACAGATACGCAGTATTTT.

The rearrangement uses TRBV7-8 and TRBJ1-5; TRBD1 aligns across 7 bases. Germline values: CDR1 SGHVS, CDR2 FQNEAQ. With 5 bases clipped from V and 3 bases from J, the junction kept 4 bases outside the gene matches. The length of the CDR3 is 14 residues. CDR3 protein: CASSTTGNNQPQHF. CDR3 sequence (DNA): TGTGCCAGCAGCACGACAGGGAACAATCAGCCCCAGCATTTT.

The chain recombines TRBV6-5 with TRBJ1-4; maybe TRBD1 (5 bases). CDR1 is MNHEY and CDR2 is SVGAGI in the germline V gene. This CDR3 is 13 amino acids long. Trimming pared 7 bases from V and 7 bases from J, leaving 13 bases between. In DNA form, the CDR3 reads TGTGCCAGCACCTTAGGGGCACGTGAAAAACTGTTTTTT. Its protein is CASTLGAREKLFF.

The gene calls are TRBV7-9 and TRBJ1-1, with TRBD1 matching over 9 bases. The junction had 4 bases not matched to a gene; V was cut back by 4 bases and J by 1 base. The CDR3 is 15 amino acids. Germline lookup yields CDR1 SEHNR and CDR2 FQNEAQ (reference sequence). CDR3 coding DNA: TGTGCCAGCAGCTCATGGGACAGGGAGAACACTGAAGCTTTCTTT. Encoded protein: CASSSWDRENTEAFF.

This chain joins TRBV5-1 and TRBJ2-2; 11 nucleotides align to TRBD2. The CDR3 length is 15 residues. J gave up 6 bases and V 4 bases, and 5 bases lay outside the gene matches. Germline V lookup: CDR1 SGHRS, CDR2 YFSETQ. As DNA, the CDR3 is TGCGCCAGCAGCATTAGCGGGGGGGCCTCCGGGGAGCTGTTTTTT. Protein sequence: CASSISGGASGELFF.

The chain couples TRBV5-8 to TRBJ1-4, with no clear D. This CDR3 region has 16 residues. Germline lookup yields CDR1 SGHTS and CDR2 YDEGEE. The ends were cut back, 4 bases at V and 3 bases at J, with 16 bases in the middle. The CDR3 DNA reads as TGTGCCAGCAGCCCTTATTACAATCCCTCTAATGAAAAACTGTTTTTT. This translates into CASSPYYNPSNEKLFF.

The chain carries TRBV5-6 and TRBJ1-1, with 7 bases fitting TRBD1. The J segment lost 2 bases and the V segment lost 4 bases, leaving 8 bases of the junction unmatched. This CDR3 has 15 amino acids. Germline V gene sequence: CDR1 SGHDT, CDR2 YYEEEE. This CDR3 reads CASSATGLGNTEAFF. CDR3 in DNA: TGTGCCAGCAGCGCGACAGGGTTGGGAAACACTGAAGCTTTCTTT.

The chain is built from TRBV7-9 and TRBJ1-3, with 7 nucleotides matching TRBD1. CDR3 length: 13 residues. Germline assignment: CDR1 SEHNR and CDR2 FQNEAQ (reference sequence). The V and J ends lost 5 bases and 4 bases, in that order; junction bases with no gene match: 2. The CDR3 spells CASSRDSGNTIYF. For the CDR3, the DNA is TGTGCCAGCAGCCGGGACAGCGGAAACACCATATATTTT.

The chain uses TRBV6-6 and TRBJ1-1; TRBD1 agrees at 7 bases. The CDR3 loop spans 14 amino acids. V shed 6 bases and J 1 base; nucleotides not matched to a gene: 5. In germline, CDR1 is MNHNY, CDR2 SVGAGI (reference sequence). CDR3 region: CASSLTGENTEAFF. Here the CDR3 DNA reads TGTGCCAGCAGCCTTACAGGGGAGAACACTGAAGCTTTCTTT.